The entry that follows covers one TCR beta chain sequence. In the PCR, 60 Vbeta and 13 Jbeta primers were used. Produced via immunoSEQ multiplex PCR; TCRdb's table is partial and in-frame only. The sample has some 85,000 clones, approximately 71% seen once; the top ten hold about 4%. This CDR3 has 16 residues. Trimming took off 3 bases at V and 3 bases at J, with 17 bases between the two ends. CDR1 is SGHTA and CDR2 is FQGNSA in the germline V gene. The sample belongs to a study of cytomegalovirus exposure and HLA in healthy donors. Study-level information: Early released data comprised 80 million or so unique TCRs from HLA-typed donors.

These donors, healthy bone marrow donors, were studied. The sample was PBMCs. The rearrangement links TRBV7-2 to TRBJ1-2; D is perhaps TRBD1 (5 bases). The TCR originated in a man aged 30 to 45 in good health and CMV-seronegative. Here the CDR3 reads CASSLGETDMYYGYTF. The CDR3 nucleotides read TGTGCCAGCAGCTTGGGCGAAACGGACATGTACTATGGCTACACCTTC.